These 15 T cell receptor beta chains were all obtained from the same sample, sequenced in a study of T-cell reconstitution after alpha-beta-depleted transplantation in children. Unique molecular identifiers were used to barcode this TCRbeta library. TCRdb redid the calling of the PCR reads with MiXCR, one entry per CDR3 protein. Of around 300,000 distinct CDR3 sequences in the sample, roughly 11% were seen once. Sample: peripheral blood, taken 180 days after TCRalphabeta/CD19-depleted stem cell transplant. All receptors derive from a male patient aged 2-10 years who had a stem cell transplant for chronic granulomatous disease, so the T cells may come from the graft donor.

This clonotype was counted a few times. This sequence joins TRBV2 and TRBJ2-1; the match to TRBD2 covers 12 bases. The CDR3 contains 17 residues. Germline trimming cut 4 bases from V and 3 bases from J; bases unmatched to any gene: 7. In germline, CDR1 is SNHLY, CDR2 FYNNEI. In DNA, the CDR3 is TGTGCCAGCAGTGTTTCTAGCGGGAGGGATAACTACAATGAGCAGTTCTTC. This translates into CASSVSSGRDNYNEQFF.

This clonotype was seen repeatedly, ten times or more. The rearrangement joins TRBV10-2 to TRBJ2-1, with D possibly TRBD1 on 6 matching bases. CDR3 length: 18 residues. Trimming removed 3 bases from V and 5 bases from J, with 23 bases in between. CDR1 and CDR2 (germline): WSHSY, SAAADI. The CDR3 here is CASSEVGHLYLGNNEQFF. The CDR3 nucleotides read TGCGCCAGCAGTGAAGTGGGACACCTGTACCTCGGGAACAATGAGCAGTTCTTC.

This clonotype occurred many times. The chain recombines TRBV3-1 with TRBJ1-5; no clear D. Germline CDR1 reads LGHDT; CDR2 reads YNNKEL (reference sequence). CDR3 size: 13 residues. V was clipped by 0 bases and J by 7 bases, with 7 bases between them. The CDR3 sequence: CASSQDRGQPQHF. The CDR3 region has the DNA TGTGCCAGCAGCCAAGATCGAGGCCAGCCCCAGCATTTT.

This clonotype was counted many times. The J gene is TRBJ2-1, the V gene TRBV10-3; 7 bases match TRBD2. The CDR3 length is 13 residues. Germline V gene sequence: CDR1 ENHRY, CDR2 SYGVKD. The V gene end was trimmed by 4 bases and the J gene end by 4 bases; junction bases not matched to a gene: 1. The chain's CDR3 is CAISGEGYNEQFF. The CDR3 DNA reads TGTGCCATCAGTGGGGAGGGTTACAATGAGCAGTTCTTC.

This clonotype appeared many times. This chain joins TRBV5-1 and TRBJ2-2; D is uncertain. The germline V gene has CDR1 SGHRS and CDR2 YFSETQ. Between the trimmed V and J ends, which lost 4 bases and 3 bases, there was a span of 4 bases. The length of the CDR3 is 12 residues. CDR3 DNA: TGCGCCAGCAGCGAGGACACCGGGGAGCTGTTTTTT. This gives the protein CASSEDTGELFF. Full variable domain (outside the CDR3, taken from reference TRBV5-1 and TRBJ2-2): KAGVTQTPRYLIKTRGQQVTLSCSPISGHRSVSWYQQTPGQGLQFLFEYFSETQRNKGNFPGRFSGRQFSNSRSEMNVSTLELGDSALYLCASSEDTGELFFGEGSRLTVL.

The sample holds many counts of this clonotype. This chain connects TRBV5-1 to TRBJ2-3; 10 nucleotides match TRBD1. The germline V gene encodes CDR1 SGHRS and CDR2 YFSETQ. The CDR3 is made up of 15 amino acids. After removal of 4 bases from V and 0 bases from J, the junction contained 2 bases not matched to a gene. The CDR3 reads CASSQDRGSTDTQYF. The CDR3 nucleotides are TGCGCCAGCAGCCAGGACAGGGGGAGCACAGATACGCAGTATTTT. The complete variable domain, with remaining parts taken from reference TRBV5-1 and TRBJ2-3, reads KAGVTQTPRYLIKTRGQQVTLSCSPISGHRSVSWYQQTPGQGLQFLFEYFSETQRNKGNFPGRFSGRQFSNSRSEMNVSTLELGDSALYLCASSQDRGSTDTQYFGPGTRLTVL.

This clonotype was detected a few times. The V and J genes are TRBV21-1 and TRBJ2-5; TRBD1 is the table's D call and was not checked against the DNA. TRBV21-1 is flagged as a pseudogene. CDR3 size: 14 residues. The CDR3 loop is CASSIWTDSETQYF. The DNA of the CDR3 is TGTGCCAGCAGCATATGGACAGATTCGGAGACCCAGTACTTC.

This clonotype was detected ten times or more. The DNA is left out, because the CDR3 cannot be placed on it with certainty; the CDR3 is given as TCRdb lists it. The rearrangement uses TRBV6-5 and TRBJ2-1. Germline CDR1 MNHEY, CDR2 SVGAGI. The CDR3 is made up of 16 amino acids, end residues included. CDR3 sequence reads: CASSTSERGSYNEQFF.

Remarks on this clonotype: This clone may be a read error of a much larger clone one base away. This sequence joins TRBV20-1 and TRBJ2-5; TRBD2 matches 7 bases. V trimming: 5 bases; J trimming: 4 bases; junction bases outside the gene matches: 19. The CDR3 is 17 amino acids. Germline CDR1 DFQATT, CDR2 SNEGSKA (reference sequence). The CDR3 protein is CSAGKGLGGVRRETQYF. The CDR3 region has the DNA TGCAGTGCTGGAAAAGGACTTGGGGGGGTGCGAAGAGAGACCCAGTACTTC.

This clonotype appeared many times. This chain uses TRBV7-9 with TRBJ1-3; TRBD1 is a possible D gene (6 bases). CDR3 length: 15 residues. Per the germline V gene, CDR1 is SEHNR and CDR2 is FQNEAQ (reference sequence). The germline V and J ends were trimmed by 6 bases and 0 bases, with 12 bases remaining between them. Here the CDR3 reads CASSPTGFSGNTIYF. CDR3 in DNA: TGTGCCAGCAGTCCGACAGGCTTCTCTGGAAACACCATATATTTT.

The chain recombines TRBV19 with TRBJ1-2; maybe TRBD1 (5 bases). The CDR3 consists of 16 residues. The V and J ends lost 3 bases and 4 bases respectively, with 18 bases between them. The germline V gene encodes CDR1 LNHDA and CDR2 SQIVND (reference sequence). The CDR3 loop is CASSIADTTRAYGYTF. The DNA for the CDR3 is TGTGCCAGTAGTATCGCGGACACAACTCGCGCCTATGGCTACACCTTC. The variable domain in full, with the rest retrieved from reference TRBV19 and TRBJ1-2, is DGGITQSPKYLFRKEGQNVTLSCEQNLNHDAMYWYRQDPGQGLRLIYYSQIVNDFQKGDIAEGYSVSREKKESFPLTVTSAQKNPTAFYLCASSIADTTRAYGYTFGSGTRLTVV.

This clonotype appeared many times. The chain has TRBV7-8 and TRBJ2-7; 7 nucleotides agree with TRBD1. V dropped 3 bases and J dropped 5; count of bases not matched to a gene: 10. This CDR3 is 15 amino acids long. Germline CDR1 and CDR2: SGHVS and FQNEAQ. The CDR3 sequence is CASSLRGPNRDEQYF. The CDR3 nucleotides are TGTGCCAGCAGCTTGAGGGGGCCCAATCGGGACGAGCAGTACTTC.

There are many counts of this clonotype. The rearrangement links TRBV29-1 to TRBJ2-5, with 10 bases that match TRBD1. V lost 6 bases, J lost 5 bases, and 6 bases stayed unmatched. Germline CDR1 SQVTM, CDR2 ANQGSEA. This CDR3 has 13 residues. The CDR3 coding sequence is TGCAGCGTCAGACAGGGGGCCGGGGAGACCCAGTACTTC. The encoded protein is CSVRQGAGETQYF.

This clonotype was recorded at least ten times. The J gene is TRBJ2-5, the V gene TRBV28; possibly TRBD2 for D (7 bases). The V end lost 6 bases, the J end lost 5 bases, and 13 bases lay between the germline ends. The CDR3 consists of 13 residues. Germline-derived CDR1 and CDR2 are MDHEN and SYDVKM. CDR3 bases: TGTGCCAGCAGCCAAGGGGGGGCGGAGACCCAGTACTTC. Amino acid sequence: CASSQGGAETQYF.

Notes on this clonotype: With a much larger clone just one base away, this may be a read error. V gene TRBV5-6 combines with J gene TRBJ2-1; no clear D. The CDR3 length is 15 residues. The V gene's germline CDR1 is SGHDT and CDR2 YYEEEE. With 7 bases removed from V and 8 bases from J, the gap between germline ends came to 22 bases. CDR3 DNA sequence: TGTGCCAGCGGCTACAGTCCCCTCAAAGGCGATGAGCAGTTCTTC. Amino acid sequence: CASGYSPLKGDEQFF.